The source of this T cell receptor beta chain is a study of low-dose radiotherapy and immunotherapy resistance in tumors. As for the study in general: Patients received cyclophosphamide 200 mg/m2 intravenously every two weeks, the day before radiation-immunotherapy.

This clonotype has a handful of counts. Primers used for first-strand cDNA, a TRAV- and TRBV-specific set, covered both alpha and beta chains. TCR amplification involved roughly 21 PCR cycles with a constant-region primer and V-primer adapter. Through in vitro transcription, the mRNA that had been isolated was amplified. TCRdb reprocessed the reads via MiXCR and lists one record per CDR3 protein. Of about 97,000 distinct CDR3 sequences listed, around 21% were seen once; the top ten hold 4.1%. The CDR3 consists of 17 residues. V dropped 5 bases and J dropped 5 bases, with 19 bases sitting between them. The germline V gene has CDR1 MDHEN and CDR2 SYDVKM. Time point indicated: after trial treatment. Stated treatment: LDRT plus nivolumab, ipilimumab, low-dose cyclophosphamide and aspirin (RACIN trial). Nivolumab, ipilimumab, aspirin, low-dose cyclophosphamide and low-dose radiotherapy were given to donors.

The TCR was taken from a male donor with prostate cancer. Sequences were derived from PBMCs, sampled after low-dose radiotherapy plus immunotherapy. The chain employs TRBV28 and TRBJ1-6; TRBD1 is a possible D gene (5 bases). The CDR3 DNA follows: TGTGCCAGCAGTCCCCCATCCTCGGGGGTCGATAATTCACCCCTCCACTTT. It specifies CASSPPSSGVDNSPLHF.